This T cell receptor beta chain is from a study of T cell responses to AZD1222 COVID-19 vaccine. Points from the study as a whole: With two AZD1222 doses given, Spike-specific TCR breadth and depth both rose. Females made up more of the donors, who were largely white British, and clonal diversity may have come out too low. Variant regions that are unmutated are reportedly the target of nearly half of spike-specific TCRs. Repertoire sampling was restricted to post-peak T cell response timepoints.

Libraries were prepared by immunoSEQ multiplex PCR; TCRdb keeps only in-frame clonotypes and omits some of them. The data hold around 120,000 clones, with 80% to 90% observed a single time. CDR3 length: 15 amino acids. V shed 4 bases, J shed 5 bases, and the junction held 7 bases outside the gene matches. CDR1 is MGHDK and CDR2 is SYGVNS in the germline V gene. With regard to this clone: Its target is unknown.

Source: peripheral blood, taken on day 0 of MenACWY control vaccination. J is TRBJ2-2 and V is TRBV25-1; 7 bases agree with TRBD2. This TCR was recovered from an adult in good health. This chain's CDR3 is CASSGDGTMTGELFF. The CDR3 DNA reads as TGTGCCAGCAGTGGAGACGGGACTATGACCGGGGAGCTGTTTTTT.